The clone carrying this T cell receptor beta chain has a handful of counts. Patients counted as stable if ophthalmopathy did not develop within 18 months. This entry belongs to a study of T cells in Graves' hyperthyroidism and ophthalmopathy. RNA transcripts served as the template for amplifying TCR beta CDR3 regions. First-round RT-PCR targeting the TCR CDR3 was performed with the HTBI primer set. TCRdb redid the calling of the multiplex PCR reads with MiXCR, one entry per CDR3 protein. The table has around 480,000 distinct CDR3 sequences, around 14% seen once. Trimming took 7 bases from V and 6 from J; bases not matched to a gene: 7. Germline-derived CDR1 and CDR2 are LNHDA and SQIVND (reference sequence). The CDR3 is made up of 13 amino acids.

V is TRBV19 and J is TRBJ1-2, with 8 nucleotides matching TRBD1. The TCR was taken from a woman under 30 with Graves' hyperthyroidism. Sequencing was done on a sample of blood. CDR3: CASKEGQDNGYTF. CDR3 nucleotides: TGTGCCAGTAAGGAGGGACAGGATAATGGCTACACCTTC.